The 22 T cell receptor beta chains reported below all come from one sample, sequenced in a study of blood T cells in healthy people across ages. The authors ran a second PCR of about 6 to 11 cycles using a sample-barcoded 5' primer and a J-beta primer mix. Using its own MiXCR run on the 5' RACE reads, TCRdb lists one record per CDR3 protein. The table has around 990,000 distinct CDR3 sequences, roughly 24% seen once. This sample was shared with a second study, whose subject was T cells of mothers and their children.

The specimen sequenced was blood. The receptors were sampled from a girl between 2 and 10 years old in good health.

This clonotype was picked up one time. This chain uses TRBV28 with TRBJ2-1; D remains ambiguous. CDR1 is MDHEN, CDR2 SYDVKM, per germline. The CDR3 is made up of 14 amino acids. The V end lost 4 bases, the J end lost 7 bases, and 14 bases lay between the germline ends. The CDR3 DNA is TGTGCCAGCAGTTACTCTTTCGGAGCAAATGAGCAGTTCTTC. Protein product: CASSYSFGANEQFF.

This chain joins TRBV7-9 and TRBJ2-5; 8 nucleotides line up with TRBD1. V lost 5 bases and J lost 4; bases outside the gene matches: 12. This CDR3 comprises 16 residues. Germline CDR1 reads SEHNR; CDR2 reads FQNEAQ (reference sequence). CDR3 coding DNA: TGTGCCAGCAGCCGTTCCACGGACAGGGCTTCAGAGACCCAGTACTTC. It translates to CASSRSTDRASETQYF. The full variable domain, completed using reference TRBV7-9 and TRBJ2-5, is DTGVSQNPRHKITKRGQNVTFRCDPISEHNRLYWYRQTLGQGPEFLTYFQNEAQLEKSRLLSDRFSAERPKGSFSTLEIQRTEQGDSAMYLCASSRSTDRASETQYFGPGTRLLVL.

V is TRBV29-1 and J is TRBJ1-2, with 8 bases aligning to TRBD1. The V gene's germline CDR1 is SQVTM and CDR2 ANQGSEA. The CDR3 is made up of 13 amino acids. Germline trimming cut 4 bases from V and 0 bases from J; bases unmatched to any gene: 1. The CDR3 DNA follows: TGCAGCGTTGGACAGGGGACTAACTATGGCTACACCTTC. It translates to CSVGQGTNYGYTF.

V and J are TRBV20-1 and TRBJ2-1, with no clear D. The V end was cut by 5 bases, the J end by 9 bases, with 17 bases between. The CDR3 runs 13 residues. Germline loops: CDR1 DFQATT, CDR2 SNEGSKA (reference sequence). CDR3 sequence reads: CSADFGRKGEQFF. The CDR3 DNA is TGCAGTGCTGATTTTGGCAGGAAGGGTGAGCAGTTCTTC.

Only a few counts were recorded for this clonotype. The chain uses TRBV4-1 and TRBJ1-5; 7 bases match TRBD1. The CDR3 sequence is 13 residues long. Germline V gene data show CDR1 as MGHRA and CDR2 as YSYEKL. V trimming: 2 bases; J trimming: 7 bases; junction bases outside the gene matches: 2. CDR3: CASSQTRGQPQHF. The CDR3 coding sequence is TGCGCCAGCAGCCAAACCAGGGGGCAGCCCCAGCATTTT.

The chain couples TRBV29-1 to TRBJ2-3, with D uncertain. Germline CDR1 is SQVTM and CDR2 is ANQGSEA. V lost 3 bases, J lost 4 bases, and 14 bases lay in between. The CDR3 runs to 14 residues. The CDR3 is CSVDKEPRADTQYF. For the CDR3, the DNA is TGCAGCGTTGATAAGGAGCCTCGGGCAGATACGCAGTATTTT.

This clonotype came up a few times. The gene calls are TRBV4-3 and TRBJ2-2; possible D gene TRBD1, 5 bases. Between the trimmed V and J ends, which lost 1 base and 4 bases, there was a span of 13 bases. Germline-derived CDR1 and CDR2 are LGHNA and YSLEER. CDR3 length: 16 residues. Here the CDR3 reads CASSQGQGFGTGELFF. CDR3 DNA: TGCGCCAGCAGCCAAGGTCAGGGTTTTGGCACCGGGGAGCTGTTTTTT.

This clonotype was counted between two and nine times. The chain has TRBV9 and TRBJ2-2, with a weak D call TRBD2 (6 bases). The CDR3 covers 14 residues. V shed 3 bases and J shed 7 bases, with 13 bases lying between them. Germline assignment: CDR1 SGDLS and CDR2 YYNGEE. In DNA form, the CDR3 reads TGTGCCAGCAGCGCTTCGGAGGGGTACGGGGAGCTGTTTTTT. Amino acid sequence: CASSASEGYGELFF.

The chain combines TRBV20-1 with TRBJ2-1; TRBD2 matches 7 bases. Germline CDR1 reads DFQATT; CDR2 reads SNEGSKA (reference sequence). The CDR3 is 11 residues long. Trimming at V came to 2 bases and at J to 9 bases, leaving 1 base not matched to a gene. CDR3 amino acids: CSARREGEQFF. As DNA, the CDR3 is TGCAGTGCTAGAAGGGAGGGTGAGCAGTTCTTC.

V is TRBV7-2 and J is TRBJ1-1; a weak D match, TRBD1 (6 bases). Germline V gene sequence: CDR1 SGHTA, CDR2 FQGNSA. Deletions cut 4 bases from V and 12 bases from J, with 18 bases between. The CDR3 consists of 13 residues. The DNA for the CDR3 is TGTGCCAGCAGCTCCGGAGGGGGGCGGTCGTCTTTCTTT. Translation gives CASSSGGGRSSFF.

The CDR3 coding sequence is TGCAGCGTTGACTACAGGGAAAAACTGTTTTTT. It codes for CSVDYREKLFF. This chain links TRBV29-1 with TRBJ1-4; possible D gene TRBD1, 5 bases. The CDR3 covers 11 residues. CDR1 and CDR2 from the germline V gene are SQVTM and ANQGSEA. Deletions cut 3 bases from V and 8 bases from J, with 7 bases between.

The chain recombines TRBV7-6 with TRBJ1-2; TRBD1 might be the D (6 bases). In germline, CDR1 is SGHVS, CDR2 FNYEAQ. Trimming removed 5 bases at V and 8 bases at J, with 18 bases between. The CDR3 consists of 14 residues. The DNA for the CDR3 is TGTGCCAGCAGCATCACCACAGGGAGTAACGGCTACACCTTC. Its protein product is CASSITTGSNGYTF.

The sample holds a few counts of this clonotype. The chain employs TRBV27 and TRBJ1-1; 7 nucleotides match TRBD1. There are 13 residues in the CDR3. CDR1 and CDR2 from the germline V gene are MNHEY and SMNVEV (reference sequence). J gave up 11 bases and V 6 bases, and 12 bases lay outside the gene matches. The CDR3: CASSGLGDRAAFF. CDR3 nucleotides: TGTGCCAGCAGCGGGCTGGGCGACAGGGCCGCTTTCTTT.

In its sample, this clonotype was seen a few times. The rearrangement links TRBV14 to TRBJ2-3; D possibly corresponds to TRBD2 (6 bases). Looked up from germline, CDR1 is SGHDN and CDR2 is FVKESK. V shed 4 bases and J shed 6 bases, with 23 bases lying between them. This CDR3 is built from 17 residues. CDR3 in amino acids: CASSPGRAGSPSDTQYF. CDR3 bases: TGTGCCAGCAGCCCAGGAAGAGCGGGTAGTCCCTCCGATACGCAGTATTTT.

The chain has TRBV3-1 and TRBJ1-1; D is unresolved. CDR3 length: 16 residues. Germline V gene data show CDR1 as LGHDT and CDR2 as YNNKEL (reference sequence). Trimming removed 3 bases at V and 2 bases at J, with 16 bases between. The CDR3: CASSHPQKTFNTEAFF. The CDR3 DNA is TGTGCCAGCAGCCACCCACAGAAGACATTTAACACTGAAGCTTTCTTT.

This clonotype occurred many times. This sequence joins TRBV6-4 and TRBJ2-2, with D possibly TRBD1 on 6 matching bases. Per germline, CDR1 MRHNA and CDR2 SNTAGT. The germline V and J ends were trimmed by 3 bases and 1 base, with 6 bases remaining between them. CDR3 size: 14 residues. The CDR3 region is CASSETGNTGELFF. In nucleotides, the CDR3 is TGTGCCAGCAGTGAGACAGGGAACACCGGGGAGCTGTTTTTT.

This clonotype was counted a few times. In nucleotides, the CDR3 is TGCAGTGCCCGGAGGCCGGGAACAAATCAGCCCCAGCATTTT. It specifies CSARRPGTNQPQHF. This chain uses TRBV20-1 with TRBJ1-5; D is uncertain. V was cut by 6 bases and J by 4 bases, with 16 bases left in between. This CDR3 region has 14 residues. In germline, CDR1 is DFQATT, CDR2 SNEGSKA (reference sequence).

The V call is TRBV7-2, the J call TRBJ2-2; 7 bases fit TRBD1. CDR3 length: 15 amino acids. V was pared by 6 bases and J by 3 bases, with 7 bases of the junction left unmatched. Germline V gene sequence: CDR1 SGHTA, CDR2 FQGNSA. CDR3 region: CASRPGGLDTGELFF. CDR3 sequence (DNA): TGTGCCAGCAGACCAGGGGGTTTGGACACCGGGGAGCTGTTTTTT.

The rearrangement uses TRBV27 and TRBJ2-1; D is possibly TRBD2 (5 bases). The ends were cut back, 7 bases at V and 0 bases at J, with 13 bases in the middle. Germline CDR1 reads MNHEY; CDR2 reads SMNVEV (reference sequence). CDR3 length equals 15 residues. CDR3 sequence: CASNSATSSYNEQFF. The CDR3 coding sequence is TGTGCCAGCAACTCAGCCACTAGCTCCTACAATGAGCAGTTCTTC.

The CDR3 sequence: CASSLTATSNEQFF. DNA of the CDR3: TGCGCCAGCAGCTTGACCGCGACTAGTAATGAGCAGTTCTTC. This sequence joins TRBV5-1 and TRBJ2-5; a possible D gene is TRBD2 (6 bases). The DNA matches TRBJ2-1 better at its end, which makes the J call doubtful. The germline V gene has CDR1 SGHRS and CDR2 YFSETQ. CDR3 length: 14 residues.

The genes are TRBV3-1 and TRBJ2-5; possibly TRBD2 for D (5 bases). Trimming stripped 4 bases from V and 4 bases from J, with 16 bases between. Germline V gene data show CDR1 as LGHDT and CDR2 as YNNKEL (reference sequence). CDR3 length: 15 amino acids. CDR3: CASSPRTPPRETQYF. DNA of the CDR3: TGTGCCAGCAGCCCTCGGACTCCTCCCCGAGAGACCCAGTACTTC.

This rearrangement joins TRBV2 to TRBJ2-3, with D uncertain. V lost 7 bases and J 1 base, leaving 9 bases between the germline ends. This CDR3 has 13 amino acids. The germline gives CDR1 SNHLY, CDR2 FYNNEI. DNA of the CDR3: TGTGCCAGCACCCAGACCCGCACAGATACGCAGTATTTT. This gives the protein CASTQTRTDTQYF.